The 22 T cell receptor beta chains given below trace back to one sample, sequenced in a study of glioma-infiltrating T cells. The iRepertoire nested amplicon-rescue multiplex PCR amplified TCR alpha and beta CDR3s from RNA. One entry per CDR3 protein, called by TCRdb with MiXCR from the multiplex PCR reads. The profile covers around 390,000 distinct CDR3 sequences, with less than 50% appearing a single time and 9.5% to 15% taken by the ten largest. The sequenced sample was glioma tissue, nonneoplastic brain tissue, or PBMCs (not recorded which). Receptors were obtained from a human donor with low-grade glioma or glioblastoma, undergoing nonglioma brain surgery, or in good health (not recorded which).

The gene calls are TRBV28 and TRBJ2-3; no reliable D call. There are 14 residues in the CDR3. Germline V gene sequence: CDR1 MDHEN, CDR2 SYDVKM. V dropped 4 bases and J dropped 6 bases, with 14 bases sitting between them. The chain's CDR3 is CASSSTQGRDTQYF. In DNA form, the CDR3 reads TGTGCCAGCAGTTCAACCCAAGGCAGGGATACGCAGTATTTT.

This clonotype showed up just a few times. V usage is TRBV28 and J usage is TRBJ2-3; 11 nucleotides agree with TRBD2. Germline V gives CDR1 MDHEN, CDR2 SYDVKM. This CDR3 contains 17 residues. V lost 11 bases and J lost 0; bases outside the gene matches: 13. In nucleotides, the CDR3 is TGTGCCTCATTTACTCCGGGACTAGCGGCTAGCACAGATACGCAGTATTTT. The encoded protein is CASFTPGLAASTDTQYF.

This clonotype was counted many times. The rearrangement links TRBV6-1 to TRBJ1-2; no reliable D call. Germline V gene lookup returns CDR1 MNHNS and CDR2 SASEGT. The CDR3 is 13 residues long. V shed 3 bases and J shed 3 bases, with 8 bases lying between them. The CDR3: CASSENQDYGYTF. In DNA form, the CDR3 reads TGTGCCAGCAGTGAGAATCAGGACTATGGCTACACCTTC.

V gene TRBV7-9 combines with J gene TRBJ2-1, with D tentatively TRBD2 (5 bases). The V gene's germline CDR1 is SEHNR and CDR2 FQNEAQ (reference sequence). V gave up 5 bases and J gave up 9 bases, with 14 bases separating them. The CDR3 extends over 13 amino acids. Here the CDR3 reads CASSPPSGGEQFF. The CDR3 coding sequence is TGTGCCAGCAGCCCCCCGAGCGGCGGTGAGCAGTTCTTC.

Only a few counts were recorded for this clonotype. The chain's CDR3 is CASSPQQFYGYTF. Written as DNA, the CDR3 is TGTGCCAGCAGCCCTCAGCAGTTCTATGGCTACACCTTC. The chain is built from TRBV11-1 and TRBJ1-2; D is undetermined. The CDR3 runs 13 residues. V shed 5 bases and J shed 4 bases, with 11 bases lying between them. Germline CDR1 is SGHAT and CDR2 is FQDESV (reference sequence).

The chain combines TRBV6-6 with TRBJ2-1, with 7 bases fitting TRBD2. CDR1 MNHNY and CDR2 SVGAGI come from the germline V gene (reference sequence). With V trimmed by 2 bases and J by 7 bases, 8 bases remained unmatched. There are 15 residues in the CDR3. The CDR3: CASSYGLAAGNEQFF. DNA of the CDR3: TGTGCCAGCAGTTACGGGCTAGCGGCCGGTAATGAGCAGTTCTTC.

On this clonotype: A read error may be the cause here, since a much bigger clone is one base away. The CDR3 protein is CATSRGGVDTETFF. CDR3 nucleotide sequence: TGTGCCACCAGCAGAGGGGGGGTAGACACTGAAACTTTCTTT. This chain links TRBV15 with TRBJ1-1, with D tentatively TRBD1 (5 bases). Germline V gene sequence: CDR1 LNHNV, CDR2 YYDKDF (reference sequence). The CDR3 loop spans 14 amino acids.

This clonotype was seen a handful of times. The chain carries TRBV7-6 and TRBJ1-3; 8 bases fit TRBD1. The CDR3 has 18 amino acids. Losses at the gene ends were 3 bases for V and 3 bases for J; bases not matched to a gene: 13. CDR1 is SGHVS and CDR2 is FNYEAQ in the germline V gene. As DNA, the CDR3 is TGTGCCAGCAGCTTTGCAAGAAGGGAACAGGGGGGTGGAAACACCATATATTTT. This sequence encodes CASSFARREQGGGNTIYF.

This clonotype turned up a few times. The rearrangement links TRBV20-1 to TRBJ1-1, with D tentatively TRBD1 (6 bases). CDR1 and CDR2 (germline): DFQATT, SNEGSKA (reference sequence). The V gene lost 8 bases and the J gene lost 0 bases, with 25 bases spanning the gap. CDR3 length equals 17 residues. The CDR3 spells CSPRGGSTRPMNTEAFF. DNA for the CDR3: TGCAGTCCCAGAGGGGGGAGCACGCGACCCATGAACACTGAAGCTTTCTTT.

The gene calls are TRBV12-3 or TRBV12-4 and TRBJ1-2, with D possibly matching TRBD1 (5 bases). V was pared by 5 bases and J by 4 bases, with 17 bases between. The CDR3 contains 15 residues. The CDR3 protein is CASSLGHGGGYGYTF. CDR3 sequence (DNA): TGTGCCAGCAGTCTTGGACATGGAGGAGGCTATGGCTACACCTTC.

This clonotype was observed a few times. The V call is TRBV11-2, the J call TRBJ1-1; 9 positions agree with TRBD1. Germline CDR1 SGHAT, CDR2 FQNNGV. CDR3 length: 13 residues. V lost 5 bases and J lost 6; bases outside the gene matches: 4. CDR3 in DNA: TGTGCCAGCAGCACGGACAGGGGCGCTGAAGCTTTCTTT. Its translation: CASSTDRGAEAFF.

Of note for this clonotype: The junction departs from germline at one end; a sequencing error may be responsible. Here the CDR3 DNA reads TGCAGTACTAGAGATATGGGGCAGGGGGGCTCCTACAATGAGCAGTTCTTC. Protein: CSTRDMGQGGSYNEQFF. The rearrangement uses TRBV20-1 and TRBJ2-1, with D tentatively TRBD1 (7 bases). Germline V gene sequence: CDR1 DFQATT, CDR2 SNEGSKA (reference sequence). The CDR3 sequence is 17 residues long.

This clonotype was recorded at least ten times. The chain recombines TRBV2 with TRBJ2-1, with D maybe TRBD2 (5 bases). Trimming shortened V by 5 bases and J by 3 bases, and 11 bases separated the two germline ends. Germline assignment: CDR1 SNHLY and CDR2 FYNNEI. The CDR3 loop spans 14 amino acids. CDR3 sequence (DNA): TGTGCCAGCAGTCTTAGGGAGTACTACAATGAGCAGTTCTTC. Amino acids: CASSLREYYNEQFF.

This clonotype has only a few counts. This rearrangement joins TRBV24-1 to TRBJ2-1; TRBD1 aligns across 11 bases. This CDR3 is 14 amino acids long. CDR1 is KGHDR, CDR2 SFDVKD, per germline. V lost 8 bases and J lost 9; bases outside the gene matches: 8. CDR3 DNA: TGTGCCACCAAGGGGACAGGGGGGCGGGGTGAGCAGTTCTTC. Protein product: CATKGTGGRGEQFF.

CDR3 amino acids: CASSSILAGPDTQYF. Written as DNA, the CDR3 is TGTGCCAGCAGTTCTATACTAGCGGGACCAGATACGCAGTATTTT. This chain joins TRBV6-2 or TRBV6-3 and TRBJ2-3, with TRBD2 matching 10 bases. The CDR3 contains 15 residues. The germline gives CDR1 MNHEY, CDR2 SVGEGT. Trimming removed 4 bases from V and 4 bases from J; junction bases left unmatched: 5.

This clonotype was picked up many times. The chain couples TRBV5-1 to TRBJ2-3; D is unresolved. From germline, CDR1 is SGHRS and CDR2 YFSETQ. This CDR3 has 14 amino acids. Trimming took off 0 bases at V and 0 bases at J, with 5 bases between the two ends. The CDR3 reads CASSLAESTDTQYF. The CDR3 coding sequence is TGCGCCAGCAGCTTGGCGGAGAGCACAGATACGCAGTATTTT.

This clonotype was observed many times. The chain links TRBV6-1 to TRBJ2-1, with TRBD2 as a possible D gene (5 bases). V lost 10 bases to trimming and J lost 0 bases, with 13 bases between them. This CDR3 has 14 amino acids. In germline, CDR1 is MNHNS, CDR2 SASEGT. This CDR3 reads CATGKRSSYNEQFF. The CDR3 bases are TGTGCCACTGGTAAGCGGAGCTCCTACAATGAGCAGTTCTTC.

This clonotype was picked up a small number of times. The chain is built from TRBV4-3 and TRBJ2-3; a weak D match, TRBD1 (5 bases). The germline V gene has CDR1 LGHNA and CDR2 YSLEER. This CDR3 region has 17 residues. Trimming took off 0 bases at V and 1 base at J, with 14 bases between the two ends. DNA of the CDR3: TGCGCCAGCAGCCAAGAAACCCGACAGTGGCGCACAGATACGCAGTATTTT. It encodes CASSQETRQWRTDTQYF.

This clonotype was counted ten times or more. DNA for the CDR3: TGTGCCAGCAGTTTATGGGCGTTTACTAGCGGGAAAGAGACCCAGTACTTC. It yields the protein CASSLWAFTSGKETQYF. The V and J genes are TRBV27 and TRBJ2-5, with 10 bases matching TRBD2. The germline CDR1 and CDR2 sequences are MNHEY and SMNVEV (reference sequence). The J segment lost 3 bases and the V segment lost 1 base, leaving 8 bases of the junction unmatched. The CDR3 is 17 amino acids.

Concerning this clonotype itself: Given a much more abundant clone one base away, this may be a read error. The CDR3 ends on some other residue instead of the conserved phenylalanine or tryptophan, so this is likely a read error. The V call is TRBV20-1, the J call TRBJ2-3; TRBD2 agrees at 10 bases. The CDR3 has 16 residues. Germline V gene data show CDR1 as DFQATT and CDR2 as SNEGSKA (reference sequence). V shed 0 bases and J 5 bases; nucleotides not matched to a gene: 8. The CDR3 reads CSARELAGVGRDTQYL. In DNA, the CDR3 is TGCAGTGCTAGAGAGCTAGCGGGAGTCGGTAGAGATACGCAGTATCTT.

The chain uses TRBV20-1 and TRBJ2-2, with D perhaps TRBD1 or TRBD2 (5 bases each). Germline CDR1 reads DFQATT; CDR2 reads SNEGSKA (reference sequence). The length of the CDR3 is 13 residues. Between the trimmed V and J ends, which lost 6 bases and 4 bases, there was a span of 12 bases. The chain's CDR3 is CSAGDLLTGELFF. CDR3 in DNA: TGCAGTGCGGGGGACCTCCTCACCGGGGAGCTGTTTTTT.

As DNA, the CDR3 is TGTGCCAGCAGTTTAGGGACAGGGGGCAGGCAGCCCCAGCATTTT. Amino acids: CASSLGTGGRQPQHF. This chain links TRBV28 with TRBJ1-5, with 12 nucleotides matching TRBD1. J gave up 7 bases and V 2 bases, and 3 bases lay outside the gene matches. Looked up from germline, CDR1 is MDHEN and CDR2 is SYDVKM. The CDR3 is 15 amino acids.